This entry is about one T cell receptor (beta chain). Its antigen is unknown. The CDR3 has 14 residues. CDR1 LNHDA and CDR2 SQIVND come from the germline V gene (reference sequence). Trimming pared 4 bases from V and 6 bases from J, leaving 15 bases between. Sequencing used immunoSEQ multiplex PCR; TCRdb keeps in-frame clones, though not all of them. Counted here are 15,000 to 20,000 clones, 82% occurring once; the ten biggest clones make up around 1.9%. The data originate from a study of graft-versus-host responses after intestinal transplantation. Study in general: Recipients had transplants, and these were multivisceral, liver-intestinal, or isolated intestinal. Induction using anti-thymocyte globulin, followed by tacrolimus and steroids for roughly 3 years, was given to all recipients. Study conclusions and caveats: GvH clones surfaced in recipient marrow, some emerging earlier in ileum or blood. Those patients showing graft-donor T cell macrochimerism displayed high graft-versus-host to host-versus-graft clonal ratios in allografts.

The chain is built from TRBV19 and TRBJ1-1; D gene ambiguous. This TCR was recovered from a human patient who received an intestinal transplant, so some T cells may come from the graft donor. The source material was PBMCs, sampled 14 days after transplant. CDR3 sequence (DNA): TGTGCCAGTAGTAATGCCCCCCGTACGGCTGAAGCTTTCTTT. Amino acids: CASSNAPRTAEAFF.